Listed below are T cell receptor beta chains from one sample, sequenced in a study of blood T cell repertoires in COVID-19. TCRdb's table, derived via immunoSEQ multiplex PCR, lists solely in-frame clones and lacks some. This table holds 160,000 or so clones, roughly four fifths found once. The sample was peripheral blood. The receptors shown here come from a human donor in a cohort sampled during active COVID-19. The CDR3 runs from the conserved cysteine through the conserved F or W. The D gene is left open where the match is weak. Not every row has a clone size; where given, it reads once, few, many or a size class.

TRBJ2-3	NA	NA	TRBV30	TGTGCCTGGAGCCCCCTTACAGATACGCAGTATTTT	CAWSPLTDTQYF
TRBJ2-1	NA	NA	TRBV5-4	TGTGCCAGCAGCTCCACAGGGAATGAGCAGTTCTTC	CASSSTGNEQFF
TRBJ2-3	TRBD1	NA	TRBV4-3	TGCGCCAGCAGCCAAGAAGGGGCAGGGGGCTTGGGAGATACGCAGTATTTT	CASSQEGAGGLGDTQYF
TRBJ2-6	NA	NA	TRBV11-2	TGTGCCAGCAGCTTAGAGGGGGCCCCGGGTGCGTCTGGGGCCAACGTCCTGACTTTC	CASSLEGAPGASGANVLTF
TRBJ1-1	TRBD1	NA	TRBV9	TGTGCCAGCAGCTCGACAGGGGTGGCAGACACTGAAGCTTTCTTT	CASSSTGVADTEAFF
TRBJ2-7	NA	NA	TRBV19	TGTGCCAGTAGTATACAGGGTAAGGGGCACGAGCAGTACTTC	CASSIQGKGHEQYF
TRBJ2-7	NA	NA	TRBV10-3	TGTGCCATCAGGGGGGACACGCACGAGCAGTACTTC	CAIRGDTHEQYF
TRBJ2-7	TRBD2	NA	TRBV7-2	TGTGCCAGCAGCTTACAACTAGCGTCGTTATACGAGCAGTACTTC	CASSLQLASLYEQYF
TRBJ2-5	NA	NA	TRBV6-5	TGTGCCAGCATAGGAGGTGGTCTAAGGGAGACCCAGTACTTC	CASIGGGLRETQYF
TRBJ1-2	NA	NA	TRBV25-1	TGTGCCAGCAGTGACCCCTCAGTTCCATATGGCTACACCTTC	CASSDPSVPYGYTF
TRBJ2-3	NA	NA	TRBV10-3	TGTGCCATCAGTGAGCCCGGCACAGATACGCAGTATTTT	CAISEPGTDTQYF
TRBJ2-1	NA	NA	TRBV27	TGTGCCAGCAGTTCCCCTCGAGCTTACAATGAGCAGTTCTTC	CASSSPRAYNEQFF
TRBJ2-3	NA	few	TRBV5-1	TGCGCCAGCAGCTTGGAGACAGGCACCACAGATACGCAGTATTTT	CASSLETGTTDTQYF
TRBJ2-1	NA	NA	TRBV9	TGTGCCAGCAGCGTAGAACCCCGGGACACCTACAATGAGCAGTTCTTC	CASSVEPRDTYNEQFF
TRBJ1-4	NA	few	TRBV7-9	TGTGCCAGCAGCCTGGGGGGGATTAGTGAAAAACTGTTTTTT	CASSLGGISEKLFF
TRBJ2-3	NA	NA	TRBV7-2	TGTGCCAGCAGCCCACAAGTAGCCGGCTTCGCTAGCACAGATACGCAGTATTTT	CASSPQVAGFASTDTQYF
TRBJ1-5	NA	NA	TRBV28	TGTGCCAGCAGGTATGACAGTAGCAATCAGCCCCAGCATTTT	CASRYDSSNQPQHF
TRBJ1-3	TRBD1	NA	TRBV6-5	TGTGCCAGCAGTTTCGGACAGGGCGAAAACACCATATATTTT	CASSFGQGENTIYF
TRBJ1-6	NA	NA	TRBV5-4	TGTGCCAGCAGCAGTGCGGATGAGTCACCCCTCCACTTT	CASSSADESPLHF
TRBJ1-2	TRBD1	once	TRBV4-1	TGCGCCAGCAGCCCCGAAGCTACCGGGACAGGGATCTATGGCTACACCTTC	CASSPEATGTGIYGYTF
TRBJ2-2	TRBD1	NA	TRBV3-1/TRBV3-2	TGTGTCAGCAGCCAAGGGACAGGGAACACCGGGGAGCTGTTTTTT	CVSSQGTGNTGELFF
TRBJ2-5	TRBD2	once	TRBV11-2	TGTGCCTCGGGGGGGCGGTCAGAGACCCAGTACTTC	CASGGRSETQYF
TRBJ1-1	TRBD1	NA	TRBV5-4	TGTGCCAGCAGCCCAACGACAGGGGAGAACACTGAAGCTTTCTTT	CASSPTTGENTEAFF
TRBJ1-4	TRBD1	NA	TRBV15	TGTGCCACCAGCAGAGTTATGACAGGGGGCCTTGAAAAACTGTTTTTT	CATSRVMTGGLEKLFF
TRBJ1-2	NA	NA	TRBV10-3	TGTGCCATCAGTGAGTCTGGGGGCGATGGTGGCTACACCTTC	CAISESGGDGGYTF
TRBJ2-5	NA	once	TRBV4-3	TGCGCCAGCAGCCCCAACTCGGAGACCCAGTACTTC	CASSPNSETQYF
TRBJ2-5	NA	NA	TRBV6-2/TRBV6-3	TGTGCCAGCAGTTTTGCGGAGACCCAGTACTTC	CASSFAETQYF
TRBJ2-6	TRBD1	NA	TRBV7-2	TGTGCCAGCAGCAGACAGGGCGCCCTCTCTGGGGCCAACGTCCTGACTTTC	CASSRQGALSGANVLTF
TRBJ1-2	NA	NA	TRBV7-9	TGTGCCAGCAGCTTAGCCCGCCAGGGTATGGGCTACACCTTC	CASSLARQGMGYTF
TRBJ2-2	NA	NA	TRBV12-3/TRBV12-4	TGTGCCAGCAAAGACAGTGGCACCGGGGAGCTGTTTTTT	CASKDSGTGELFF
TRBJ2-5	TRBD2	NA	TRBV13	TGTGCCAGCAGCTCCAGGGCCTGGACTAGCGGGGGGGCCGGGGAGACCCAGTACTTC	CASSSRAWTSGGAGETQYF
TRBJ1-1	TRBD1	once	TRBV11-1	TGTGCCAGCAGCGTCCGGGACAGGGAAGCTTTCTTT	CASSVRDREAFF
TRBJ2-3	TRBD2	NA	TRBV5-1	TGCGCCAGCAGCTTGGGTCGGGGGGACACAGATACGCAGTATTTT	CASSLGRGDTDTQYF
TRBJ2-4	NA	NA	TRBV5-1	TGCGCCAGCAGCATAGGACTGTCGGGGGACATTCAGTACTTC	CASSIGLSGDIQYF
TRBJ2-1	NA	NA	TRBV15	TGTGCCACCAGCAGAGAACGGGGTGGTCTCAATGAGCAGTTCTTC	CATSRERGGLNEQFF
TRBJ1-6	TRBD1	NA	TRBV13	TGTGCCAGCAGCTTTGGGGACAGGCTGAATTCACCCCTCCACTTT	CASSFGDRLNSPLHF
TRBJ2-5	NA	once	TRBV19	TGTGCCAGTAGTATAGGGGGGGTAAGAGAGACCCAGTACTTC	CASSIGGVRETQYF
TRBJ2-3	NA	NA	TRBV27	TGTGCCGCAATGAAGGGCCGAGGGACAGATACGCAGTATTTT	CAAMKGRGTDTQYF
TRBJ2-1	NA	NA	TRBV7-3	TGTGCCAGCAGCTTAGGTGGGGGGAGGTCCTACAATGAGCAGTTCTTC	CASSLGGGRSYNEQFF
TRBJ2-1	NA	once	TRBV19	TGTGCCAGCAAAGCTAGGCTCAATGAGCAGTTCTTC	CASKARLNEQFF
TRBJ2-7	TRBD2	NA	TRBV4-1	TGCGCCAGCAGCCAAGGGCTCCTGGGACTAGCGGCAACCTACGAGCAGTACTTC	CASSQGLLGLAATYEQYF
TRBJ2-5	NA	few	TRBV12-3/TRBV12-4	TGTGCCAGCAGTTTATTCGGAGAGACCCAGTACTTC	CASSLFGETQYF
TRBJ2-3	NA	NA	TRBV18	TGTGCCAGCTCACCTTCCCAGATCCGGGGAGGCACAGATACGCAGTATTTT	CASSPSQIRGGTDTQYF
TRBJ1-2	TRBD1	NA	TRBV29-1	TGCAGCGCTCCAACTGGAGGGGGCGGCTACACCTTC	CSAPTGGGGYTF
TRBJ2-2	NA	NA	TRBV30	TGTGCCTGGAGTGTACAGGGTACCGGGGAGCTGTTTTTT	CAWSVQGTGELFF
TRBJ2-1	NA	NA	TRBV9	TGTGCCAGCAGCGTAGGTGAGGGTCTTGTCTACAATGAGCAGTTCTTC	CASSVGEGLVYNEQFF
TRBJ2-1	NA	NA	TRBV5-1	TGCGCCAGCAGCGCGAACGGGGGCTCCTACAATGAGCAGTTCTTC	CASSANGGSYNEQFF
TRBJ2-7	NA	NA	TRBV5-4	TGTGCCAGCAGCTTGGCAGGGTCGAGACCATCCTCCGAGCAGTACTTC	CASSLAGSRPSSEQYF
TRBJ2-7	TRBD2	few	TRBV19	TGTGCCAGTAGTCCGCGGGGGTCTAGCGGTTATCCCTACGAGCAGTACTTC	CASSPRGSSGYPYEQYF
TRBJ1-2	NA	NA	TRBV11-2	TGTGCCAGCAGCCCCGACAGGAGGCGCTACACCTTC	CASSPDRRRYTF
TRBJ1-2	TRBD1	few	TRBV28	TGTGCCAGCAGTCCCCGGAGGGACAGGGGTCTACCAGCCTTC	CASSPRRDRGLPAF
TRBJ2-7	TRBD1	NA	TRBV6-5	TGTGCCAGCAGTTACCGACAGGGGCCTACCTACGAGCAGTACTTC	CASSYRQGPTYEQYF
TRBJ2-3	TRBD1	NA	TRBV7-6	TGTGCCAGCAGCTTAACTTCGACAGGGCTGACGGATACGCAGTATTTT	CASSLTSTGLTDTQYF